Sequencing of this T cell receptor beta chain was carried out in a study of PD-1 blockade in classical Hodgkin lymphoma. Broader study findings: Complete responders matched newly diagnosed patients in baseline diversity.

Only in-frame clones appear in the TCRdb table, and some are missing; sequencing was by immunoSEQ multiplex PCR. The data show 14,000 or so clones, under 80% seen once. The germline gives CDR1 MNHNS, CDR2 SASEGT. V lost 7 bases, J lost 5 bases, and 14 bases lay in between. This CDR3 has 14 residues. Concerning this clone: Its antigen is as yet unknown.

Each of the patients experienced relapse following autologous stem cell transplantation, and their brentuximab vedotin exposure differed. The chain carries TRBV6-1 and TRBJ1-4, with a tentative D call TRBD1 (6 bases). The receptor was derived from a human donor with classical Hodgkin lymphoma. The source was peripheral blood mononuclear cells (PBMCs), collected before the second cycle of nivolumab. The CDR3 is CASILGTLNEKLFF. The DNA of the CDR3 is TGTGCCAGCATATTGGGGACATTGAATGAAAAACTGTTTTTT.